A single sample is the source of the 6 T cell receptor beta chains below, sequenced in a study of T cells in Graves' hyperthyroidism and ophthalmopathy (dated by TCRdb to the late 2010s). The method was multiplex PCR. These reads were obtained on an Illumina HiSeq 2000. Amplification of TCR beta CDR3 regions was carried out from RNA transcripts. For the first round of RT-PCR on the TCR CDR3, the HTBI primer set was used together with the Qiagen OneStep RT-PCR kit. TCRdb cleaned the public reads at Q25 with fastp, built clones with MiXCR and kept in-frame beta chains. CDR3 protein duplicates are merged, each entry listing the most common genes and DNA. Within this sample are around 420,000 distinct CDR3 sequences, with approximately 14% of them counted one time only. The ten largest clones capture around 14% of the sample. Sequencing was carried out using blood. These receptors were obtained from a young woman with Graves' hyperthyroidism.

The table lists this clonotype with many counts. V and J are TRBV7-9 and TRBJ2-3; possible D gene TRBD1, 6 bases. V gave up 6 bases and J gave up 5 bases, with 9 bases separating them. The length of the CDR3 is 12 residues. Germline CDR1 is SEHNR and CDR2 is FQNEAQ (reference sequence). The CDR3 coding sequence is TGTGCCAGCAGTCCGACAGGAGATACGCAGTATTTT. Translation: CASSPTGDTQYF.

Note on this clonotype: A much larger clone lies one base from this, so it may be a read error. This chain links TRBV9 with TRBJ2-7; D gene unclear. Germline CDR1 is SGDLS and CDR2 is YYNGEE. This CDR3 has 14 residues. V was pared by 0 bases and J by 2 bases, with 9 bases between. CDR3: CASSVAPDTYEQYF. The CDR3 coding sequence is TGTGCCAGCAGCGTAGCTCCCGATACCTACGAGCAGTACTTC.

This clonotype was counted ten times or more. The chain is built from TRBV20-1 and TRBJ1-1, with 9 bases lining up with TRBD1. The CDR3 is 14 residues long. The germline gives CDR1 DFQATT, CDR2 SNEGSKA (reference sequence). V trimming: 0 bases; J trimming: 7 bases; junction bases outside the gene matches: 6. CDR3 sequence reads: CSARDRDRVGEAFF. CDR3 DNA sequence: TGCAGTGCTAGAGATCGGGACAGGGTTGGTGAAGCTTTCTTT.

This clonotype was picked up a small number of times. The chain employs TRBV6-1 and TRBJ2-3, with D possibly being TRBD1 (7 bases). Germline CDR1 MNHNS, CDR2 SASEGT. The CDR3 is made up of 18 amino acids. Trimming pared 7 bases from V and 6 bases from J, leaving 29 bases between. The CDR3 nucleotides read TGTGCCAGCACCAAAAGACAGGGAGGTAGCAATCGGGGTGATACGCAGTATTTT. The encoded protein is CASTKRQGGSNRGDTQYF.

This clonotype came up a few times. The chain carries TRBV6-2 or TRBV6-3 and TRBJ1-5; no definite D call. Germline V gene data show CDR1 as MNHEY and CDR2 as SVGEGT. This CDR3 is built from 16 residues. V lost 0 bases and J lost 1, with 10 bases in between. The CDR3 loop reads CASSYSAVSSNQPQHF. The CDR3 DNA reads as TGTGCCAGCAGTTACTCGGCAGTTAGCAGCAATCAGCCCCAGCATTTT.

The V gene is TRBV3-1, the J gene TRBJ2-2, with 16 bases that match TRBD2. The CDR3 spans 16 residues. From germline, CDR1 is LGHDT and CDR2 YNNKEL (reference sequence). With V trimmed by 5 bases and J by 7 bases, 4 bases remained unmatched. The CDR3 region has the DNA TGTGCCAGCAGCTGGGGACTAGCGGGAGGGTACGGGGAGCTGTTTTTT. Amino acid sequence: CASSWGLAGGYGELFF.